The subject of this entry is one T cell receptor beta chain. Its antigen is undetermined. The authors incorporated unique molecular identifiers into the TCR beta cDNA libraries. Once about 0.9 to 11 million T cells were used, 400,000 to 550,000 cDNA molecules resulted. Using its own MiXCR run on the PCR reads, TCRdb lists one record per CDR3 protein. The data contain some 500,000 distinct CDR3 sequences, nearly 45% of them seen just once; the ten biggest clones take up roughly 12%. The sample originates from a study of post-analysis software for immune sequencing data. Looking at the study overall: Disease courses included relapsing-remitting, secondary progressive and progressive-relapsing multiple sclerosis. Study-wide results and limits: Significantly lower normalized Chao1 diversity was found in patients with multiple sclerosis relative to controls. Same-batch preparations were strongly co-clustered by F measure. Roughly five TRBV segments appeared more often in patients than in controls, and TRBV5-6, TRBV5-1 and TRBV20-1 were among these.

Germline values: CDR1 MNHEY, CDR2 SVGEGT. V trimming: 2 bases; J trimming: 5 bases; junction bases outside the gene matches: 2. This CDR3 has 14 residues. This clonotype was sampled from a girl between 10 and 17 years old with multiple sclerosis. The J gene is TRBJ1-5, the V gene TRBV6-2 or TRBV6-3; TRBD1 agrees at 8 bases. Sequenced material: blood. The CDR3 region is CASSYAGGDQPQHF. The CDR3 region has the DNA TGTGCCAGCAGTTACGCAGGGGGCGATCAGCCCCAGCATTTT.